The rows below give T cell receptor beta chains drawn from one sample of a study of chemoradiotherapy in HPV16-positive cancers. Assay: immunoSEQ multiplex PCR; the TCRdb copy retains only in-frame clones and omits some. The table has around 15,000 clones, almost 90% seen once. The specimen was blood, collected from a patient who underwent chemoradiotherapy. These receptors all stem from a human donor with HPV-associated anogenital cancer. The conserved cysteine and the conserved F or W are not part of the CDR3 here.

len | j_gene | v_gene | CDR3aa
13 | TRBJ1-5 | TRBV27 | ASSLLGLSNQPQH
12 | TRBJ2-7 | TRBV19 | ASSITGLPYEQY
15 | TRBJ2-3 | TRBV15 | ATSRDRDSGLTDTQY
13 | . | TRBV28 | ASVIPWRGSHEQY
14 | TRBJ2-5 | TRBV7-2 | ASSLQGGGVQETQY
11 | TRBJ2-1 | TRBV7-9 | ASSSPTSWEQF
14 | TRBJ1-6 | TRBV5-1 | ASSDRGQGYNSPLH
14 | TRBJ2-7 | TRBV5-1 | ASSSGGGTGINEQY
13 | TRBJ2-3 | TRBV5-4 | ASTQRGGRTDTQY
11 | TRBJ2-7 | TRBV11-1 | ASSSRGSYEQY
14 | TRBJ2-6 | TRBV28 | ASSPTGASGANVLT
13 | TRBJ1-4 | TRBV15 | ATSRDGGPQEKLF
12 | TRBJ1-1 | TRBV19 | ASSIDRGTTEAF
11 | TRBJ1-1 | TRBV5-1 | ASSLEERSRAF
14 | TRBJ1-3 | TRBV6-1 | ASSVTGLYSGNTIY
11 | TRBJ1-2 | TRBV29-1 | SVDDSYSRGYT